These 24 T cell receptor beta chains share one sample of origin, sequenced in a study of CD8+ T cells in alopecia areata. The sequencing template was cDNA reverse transcribed from extracted RNA. TCRdb's table, derived via immunoSEQ multiplex PCR, lists solely in-frame clones and lacks some. This table has some 120,000 clones, 50% to 75% appearing once. Stated treatment: oral pan-JAK inhibitor, 5-10 mg twice daily. The specimen comprised CD8+ T cells sorted from blood, sampled at week 24, from a patient treated with tofacitinib. The receptor set was obtained from a human donor with alopecia areata.

The V gene is TRBV2, the J gene TRBJ1-6; D possibly corresponds to TRBD1 (6 bases). The CDR3 contains 14 residues. The germline CDR1 and CDR2 sequences are SNHLY and FYNNEI. The germline V and J ends were trimmed by 1 base and 10 bases, with 11 bases remaining between them. CDR3 protein: CASSEGGRQSPLHF. CDR3 nucleotides: TGTGCCAGCAGTGAAGGGGGGCGCCAGTCACCCCTCCACTTT.

This clone came up a few times. The chain links TRBV29-1 to TRBJ2-1; D is possibly TRBD1 (5 bases). In germline, CDR1 is SQVTM, CDR2 ANQGSEA. There are 12 residues in the CDR3. The ends were cut back, 6 bases at V and 6 bases at J, with 12 bases in the middle. The CDR3 nucleotides read TGCAGCGTAAGGGGCGTAGGCAATGAGCAGTTCTTC. Residues: CSVRGVGNEQFF.

This sequence joins TRBV4-1 and TRBJ1-5; weak D call: TRBD1 (6 bases). V was cut by 2 bases and J by 0 bases, with 11 bases left in between. This CDR3 comprises 16 residues. Germline V gene data show CDR1 as MGHRA and CDR2 as YSYEKL. Here the CDR3 reads CASSQTRGVSNQPQHF. The CDR3 DNA reads TGCGCCAGCAGCCAAACGAGGGGGGTTAGCAATCAGCCCCAGCATTTT.

The chain has TRBV11-2 and TRBJ2-5; 12 bases map to TRBD2. CDR3 size: 17 residues. Looked up from germline, CDR1 is SGHAT and CDR2 is FQNNGV. J was trimmed by 4 bases and V by 5 bases; bases with no gene match: 11. CDR3 region: CASSPRLAGVSRETQYF. In DNA, the CDR3 is TGTGCCAGCAGCCCCAGACTAGCGGGGGTGTCTCGAGAGACCCAGTACTTC.

A word on this clone: At one boundary the junction diverges from the germline segment, which might be a read error. The chain has TRBV7-2 and TRBJ2-3, with 9 positions matching TRBD2. Germline assignment: CDR1 SGHTA and CDR2 FQGNSA. The CDR3 loop spans 14 amino acids. The chain's CDR3 is CASSIAGGTDTQYF. DNA for the CDR3: TGTGCCAGCAGCATAGCGGGGGGCACAGATACGCAGTATTTT.

The chain uses TRBV9 and TRBJ2-3, with 9 bases identical to TRBD1. Looked up from germline, CDR1 is SGDLS and CDR2 is YYNGEE. V lost 3 bases to trimming and J lost 5 bases; unmatched junction nucleotides: 7. The CDR3 extends over 15 amino acids. The CDR3 spells CASSGQGVAIDTQYF. As DNA, the CDR3 is TGTGCCAGCAGCGGACAGGGGGTAGCTATAGATACGCAGTATTTT.

The chain employs TRBV11-2 and TRBJ2-3, with D unclear. Trimming pared 2 bases from V and 2 bases from J, leaving 2 bases between. The CDR3 has 12 residues. Germline lookup yields CDR1 SGHAT and CDR2 FQNNGV. Here the CDR3 reads CASSLNTDTQYF. The CDR3 DNA sequence: TGTGCCAGCAGCTTAAACACAGATACGCAGTATTTT.

V usage is TRBV5-6 and J usage is TRBJ1-4, with D maybe TRBD1 (6 bases). This CDR3 contains 14 residues. V lost 0 bases, J lost 4 bases, and 7 bases lay in between. Germline V CDR1 and CDR2: SGHDT, YYEEEE. This CDR3 is CASSLAGDNEKLFF. The CDR3 coding sequence is TGTGCCAGCAGCTTGGCAGGGGATAATGAAAAACTGTTTTTT.

CDR3: CASVDRGLGGNTIYF. The CDR3 nucleotides read TGTGCCAGCGTGGACAGGGGGCTCGGTGGAAACACCATATATTTT. The V and J genes are TRBV5-8 and TRBJ1-3, with 11 bases matching TRBD1. Germline V gene lookup returns CDR1 SGHTS and CDR2 YDEGEE. The CDR3 spans 15 residues. The V segment lost 7 bases and the J segment 3 bases; nucleotides outside the gene matches: 6.

As to this clone: No DNA is shown, since the ends of the CDR3 on it are uncertain; the CDR3 is the one TCRdb lists. V is TRBV27 and J is TRBJ1-1. The CDR3 has 15 residues if both end residues are counted. CDR1 is MNHEY, CDR2 SMNVEV, per germline (reference sequence). CDR3 in amino acids: CASSLTLGMNTEAFF.

This clone was seen only a few times. The chain is built from TRBV4-1 and TRBJ2-7, with D uncertain. Germline CDR1 and CDR2: MGHRA and YSYEKL. The CDR3 extends over 14 amino acids. V gave up 3 bases and J gave up 2 bases, with 11 bases separating them. CDR3 loop: CASSHIGEAYEQYF. Written as DNA, the CDR3 is TGCGCCAGCAGCCATATTGGTGAAGCCTACGAGCAGTACTTC.

This clone was seen only once. The genes are TRBV6-5 and TRBJ1-5; D possibly corresponds to TRBD1 (5 bases). The CDR3 has 14 amino acids. V was clipped by 7 bases and J by 7 bases, with 17 bases between them. Germline V CDR1 and CDR2: MNHEY, SVGAGI. This chain's CDR3 is CASKAGQGGQPQHF. DNA of the CDR3: TGTGCCAGCAAAGCGGGCCAGGGCGGGCAGCCCCAGCATTTT.

This clone was picked up a small number of times. This chain uses TRBV5-6 with TRBJ2-7; TRBD1 matches at 7 bases. The germline V gene has CDR1 SGHDT and CDR2 YYEEEE. CDR3 length equals 14 residues. Trimming cost V 3 bases and J 2 bases; bases outside gene matches: 5. The CDR3, as DNA: TGTGCCAGCAGCTATGACAGGGTAACCTACGAGCAGTACTTC. It is translated as CASSYDRVTYEQYF.

This chain connects TRBV30 to TRBJ2-7; tentatively, D is TRBD1 or TRBD2 (5 bases each). CDR1 and CDR2 from the germline V gene are GTSNPN and SVGIG (reference sequence). Trimming stripped 0 bases from V and 3 bases from J, with 12 bases between. This CDR3 comprises 14 residues. In DNA, the CDR3 is TGTGCCTGGAGTGTATTTGAGGGGAGCTACGAGCAGTACTTC. Residues: CAWSVFEGSYEQYF.

The rearrangement links TRBV11-2 to TRBJ2-7, with D unclear. V was cut by 1 base and J by 2 bases, with 6 bases left in between. The CDR3 has 13 amino acids. In germline, CDR1 is SGHAT, CDR2 FQNNGV. This chain's CDR3 is CASSLVRPYEQYF. CDR3 nucleotide sequence: TGTGCCAGCAGCTTAGTCAGGCCCTACGAGCAGTACTTC.

The chain combines TRBV15 with TRBJ2-2; D perhaps matches TRBD2 (5 bases). CDR1 is LNHNV and CDR2 is YYDKDF in the germline V gene (reference sequence). This CDR3 comprises 17 residues. Trimming pared 5 bases from V and 3 bases from J, leaving 19 bases between. CDR3 in DNA: TGTGCCACCAGCTCTAGGACGGGGATAGAGGACACCGGGGAGCTGTTTTTT. Residues: CATSSRTGIEDTGELFF.

The CDR3 is CASSLAWGSVTSDTQYF. The CDR3 nucleotides are TGTGCCAGCAGCTTAGCGTGGGGGTCGGTTACTTCAGATACGCAGTATTTT. The J gene is TRBJ2-3, the V gene TRBV7-9, with D perhaps TRBD1 or TRBD2 (5 bases each). The germline V gene has CDR1 SEHNR and CDR2 FQNEAQ (reference sequence). This CDR3 contains 17 residues. Trimming left V 0 bases short and J 4 bases short, with 17 bases between.

This chain links TRBV29-1 with TRBJ2-7, with 9 positions matching TRBD1. This CDR3 has 13 amino acids. In germline, CDR1 is SQVTM, CDR2 ANQGSEA. V shed 6 bases and J 7 bases; nucleotides not matched to a gene: 10. The CDR3 sequence: CSVLQGAPGEQYF. The CDR3 coding sequence is TGCAGCGTCCTACAGGGGGCGCCAGGGGAGCAGTACTTC.

The chain recombines TRBV6-5 with TRBJ1-5; 8 bases agree with TRBD1. The CDR3 consists of 15 residues. V lost 5 bases to trimming and J lost 4 bases; unmatched junction nucleotides: 7. The germline V gene has CDR1 MNHEY and CDR2 SVGAGI. The CDR3 DNA reads as TGTGCCAGCAGTCCGACAGGGGAGGGGAATCAGCCCCAGCATTTT. As protein: CASSPTGEGNQPQHF.

The chain couples TRBV6-5 to TRBJ2-1, with 7 bases identical to TRBD2. The CDR3 loop spans 16 amino acids. Trimming took 0 bases from V and 3 from J; bases not matched to a gene: 5. Germline loops: CDR1 MNHEY, CDR2 SVGAGI. CDR3 residues: CASSYSASGIYNEQFF. The CDR3 nucleotides are TGTGCCAGCAGTTACTCAGCTAGCGGCATCTACAATGAGCAGTTCTTC.

This chain uses TRBV5-1 with TRBJ1-1, with D hard to call. Germline CDR1 is SGHRS and CDR2 is YFSETQ. V was pared by 1 base and J by 1 base, with 5 bases between. CDR3 length: 13 residues. The CDR3 nucleotides read TGCGCCAGCAGCTTGAGACCGAACACTGAAGCTTTCTTT. This encodes CASSLRPNTEAFF.

This clone was detected only a few times. V is TRBV7-9 and J is TRBJ1-1; weak D call: TRBD1 (6 bases). The V end lost 5 bases, the J end lost 0 bases, and 13 bases lay between the germline ends. Germline V CDR1 and CDR2: SEHNR, FQNEAQ (reference sequence). This CDR3 is 15 amino acids long. The CDR3 DNA is TGTGCCAGCAGCGATCTACAGGGCATGAACACTGAAGCTTTCTTT. This encodes CASSDLQGMNTEAFF. The complete variable domain, with remaining parts taken from reference TRBV7-9 and TRBJ1-1, reads DTGVSQNPRHKITKRGQNVTFRCDPISEHNRLYWYRQTLGQGPEFLTYFQNEAQLEKSRLLSDRFSAERPKGSFSTLEIQRTEQGDSAMYLCASSDLQGMNTEAFFGQGTRLTVV.

The V gene is TRBV13, the J gene TRBJ1-4; D is unclear. Germline CDR1 is PRHDT and CDR2 is FYEKMQ (reference sequence). This CDR3 is built from 18 residues. Trimming pared 2 bases from V and 8 bases from J, leaving 24 bases between. Here the CDR3 reads CASSLYLEGGSFGEKLFF. CDR3 in DNA: TGTGCCAGCAGCTTATACTTGGAGGGTGGGTCCTTTGGCGAAAAACTGTTTTTT.

This clone appeared once. The chain carries TRBV7-9 and TRBJ1-1; D unresolved. This CDR3 contains 11 residues. V was cut by 5 bases and J by 7 bases, with 8 bases left in between. Germline CDR1 and CDR2: SEHNR and FQNEAQ (reference sequence). CDR3 bases: TGTGCCAGCAGCATCGGACTTGAAGCTTTCTTT. It is translated as CASSIGLEAFF.